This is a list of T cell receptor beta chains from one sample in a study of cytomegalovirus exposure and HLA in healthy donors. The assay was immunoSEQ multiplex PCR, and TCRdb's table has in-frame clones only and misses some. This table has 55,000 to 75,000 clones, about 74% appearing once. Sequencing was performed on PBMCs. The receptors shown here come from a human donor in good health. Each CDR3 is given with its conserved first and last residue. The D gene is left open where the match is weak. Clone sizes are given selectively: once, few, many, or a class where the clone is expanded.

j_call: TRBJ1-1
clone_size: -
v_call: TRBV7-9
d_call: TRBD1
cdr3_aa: CASSLGQIITEAFF
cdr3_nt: TGTGCCAGCAGCTTGGGACAGATCATCACTGAAGCTTTCTTT

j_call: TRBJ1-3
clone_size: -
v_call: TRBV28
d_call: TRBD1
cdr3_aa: CASSLSQGAGGNTIYF
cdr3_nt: TGTGCCAGCAGTTTGTCCCAGGGGGCTGGGGGAAACACCATATATTTT

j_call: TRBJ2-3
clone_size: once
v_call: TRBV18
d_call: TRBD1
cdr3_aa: CASSRDRVDTQYF
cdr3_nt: TGTGCCAGCTCACGGGACAGGGTAGATACGCAGTATTTT

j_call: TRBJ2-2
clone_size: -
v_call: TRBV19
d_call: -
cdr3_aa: CASSQMDTRVPGELFF
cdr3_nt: TGTGCCAGTAGCCAAATGGACACAAGGGTACCTGGGGAGCTGTTTTTT

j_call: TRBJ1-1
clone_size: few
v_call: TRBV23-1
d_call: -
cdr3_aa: CASRNPDSLRNTEAFF
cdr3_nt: TGCGCCAGCAGAAACCCGGACAGCCTTAGGAACACTGAAGCTTTCTTT

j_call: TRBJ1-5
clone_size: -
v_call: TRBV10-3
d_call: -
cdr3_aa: CATRTFSNQPQHF
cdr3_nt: TGTGCCACCCGGACATTTAGCAATCAGCCCCAGCATTTT

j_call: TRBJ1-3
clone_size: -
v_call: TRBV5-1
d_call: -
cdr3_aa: CASSPSSSGNTIYF
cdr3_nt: TGCGCCAGCAGCCCTAGCTCCTCAGGAAACACCATATATTTT

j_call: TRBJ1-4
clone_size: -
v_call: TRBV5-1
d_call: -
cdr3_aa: CATRGGVQSNEKLFF
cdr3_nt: TGCGCCACCAGAGGAGGGGTTCAGAGTAATGAAAAACTGTTTTTT

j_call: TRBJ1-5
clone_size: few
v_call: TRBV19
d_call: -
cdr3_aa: CASTSWAFSNQPQHF
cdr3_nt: TGTGCCAGTACCTCATGGGCCTTTAGCAATCAGCCCCAGCATTTT

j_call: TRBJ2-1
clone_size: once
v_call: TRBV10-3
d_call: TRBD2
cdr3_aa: CAISESHSGGYNEQFF
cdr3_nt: TGTGCCATCAGTGAGTCCCATAGCGGGGGATACAATGAGCAGTTCTTC

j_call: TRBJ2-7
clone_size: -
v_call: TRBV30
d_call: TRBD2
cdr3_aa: CAWSVVWTSGRGSGEQYF
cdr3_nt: TGTGCCTGGAGTGTGGTTTGGACTAGCGGGAGGGGAAGCGGCGAGCAGTACTTC

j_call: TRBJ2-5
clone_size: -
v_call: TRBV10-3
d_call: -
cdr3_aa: CAISGTYGETQYF
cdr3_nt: TGTGCCATCAGTGGAACATATGGAGAGACCCAGTACTTC

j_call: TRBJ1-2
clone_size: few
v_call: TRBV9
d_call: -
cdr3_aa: CASSVEQNYGYTF
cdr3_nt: TGTGCCAGCAGCGTAGAACAGAACTATGGCTACACCTTC

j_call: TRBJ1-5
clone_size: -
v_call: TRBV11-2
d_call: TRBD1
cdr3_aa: CASSANGQENQPQHF
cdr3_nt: TGTGCCAGCAGCGCAAATGGACAGGAGAATCAGCCCCAGCATTTT